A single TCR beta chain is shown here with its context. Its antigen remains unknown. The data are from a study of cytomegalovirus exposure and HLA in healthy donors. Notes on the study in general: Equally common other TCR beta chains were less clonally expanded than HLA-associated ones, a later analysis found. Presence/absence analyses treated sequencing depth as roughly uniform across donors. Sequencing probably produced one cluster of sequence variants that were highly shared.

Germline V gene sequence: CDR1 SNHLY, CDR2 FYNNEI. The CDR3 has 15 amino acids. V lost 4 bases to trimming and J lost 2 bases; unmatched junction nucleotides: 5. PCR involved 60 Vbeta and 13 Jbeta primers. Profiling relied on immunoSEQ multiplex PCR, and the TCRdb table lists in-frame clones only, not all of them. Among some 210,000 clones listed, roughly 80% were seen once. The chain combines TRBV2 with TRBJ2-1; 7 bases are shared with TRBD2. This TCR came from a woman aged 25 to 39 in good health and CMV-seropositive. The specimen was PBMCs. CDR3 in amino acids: CASSVERDAYNEQFF. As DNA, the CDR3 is TGTGCCAGCAGTGTCGAGCGGGATGCCTACAATGAGCAGTTCTTC.